The 14 T cell receptor beta chains below all came from one sample that was sequenced in a study of regulatory T cells. Amplification used 52 TRBV primers and 13 TRBJ primers. The data were produced by immunoSEQ multiplex PCR, yet TCRdb's version contains in-frame clones alone and is incomplete. The sample has over 9,000 clones, roughly 84% seen once; the top ten hold 10% to 13%. Material: CD8+ T cells sorted from blood. The receptors were sampled from a person aged 18-35 years with CD3G deficiency.

This clone has only a few counts. The chain couples TRBV6-1 to TRBJ1-5; D remains unclear. The CDR3 is 14 amino acids. CDR1 and CDR2 from the germline V gene are MNHNS and SASEGT. The V and J ends lost 4 bases and 7 bases respectively, with 14 bases between them. CDR3 nucleotides: TGTGCCAGCAGTGCCTCAGGAGCGGGGCAGCCCCAGCATTTT. It yields the protein CASSASGAGQPQHF.

V usage is TRBV19 and J usage is TRBJ2-1, with 9 bases fitting TRBD2. The junction had 2 bases not matched to a gene; V was cut back by 0 bases and J by 5 bases. This CDR3 has 15 residues. Germline V gene data show CDR1 as LNHDA and CDR2 as SQIVND (reference sequence). The CDR3 region is CASSIDSGGNNEQFF. CDR3 in DNA: TGTGCCAGTAGTATAGACAGCGGGGGGAACAATGAGCAGTTCTTC.

This CDR3 reads CASSSYGGNEQFF. The CDR3 DNA follows: TGTGCCAGCAGTTCGTACGGGGGGAATGAGCAGTTCTTC. The V and J genes are TRBV6-6 and TRBJ2-1, with 7 bases aligning to TRBD2. The CDR3 has 13 amino acids. From germline, CDR1 is MNHNY and CDR2 SVGAGI (reference sequence). V lost 4 bases and J lost 7; bases outside the gene matches: 4.

The chain employs TRBV6-6 and TRBJ1-2; weak D call: TRBD1 (5 bases). Per germline, CDR1 MNHNY and CDR2 SVGAGI (reference sequence). The V end lost 2 bases, the J end lost 13 bases, and 11 bases lay between the germline ends. The CDR3 contains 11 residues. CDR3 sequence reads: CASSYGGEATF. The CDR3 DNA reads TGTGCCAGCAGTTACGGGGGAGAGGCCACCTTC.

V is TRBV23-1 and J is TRBJ1-4, with D hard to call. TRBV23-1 is flagged as an ORF with uncertain function. V was trimmed by 0 bases and J by 7 bases, leaving 12 bases between them. The CDR3 has 15 residues. CDR3 DNA sequence: TGCGCCAGCAGTCAATCGAAAGGGATGGGTGAAAAACTGTTTTTT. Protein: CASSQSKGMGEKLFF.

The chain uses TRBV28 and TRBJ1-5, with D uncertain. The CDR3 loop spans 14 amino acids. V was trimmed by 2 bases and J by 4 bases, leaving 9 bases between them. Germline CDR1 reads MDHEN; CDR2 reads SYDVKM. The CDR3 sequence: CASSLGRRNQPQHF. For the CDR3, the DNA is TGTGCCAGCAGTTTAGGGAGGAGGAATCAGCCCCAGCATTTT. The whole variable domain, filled in from reference TRBV28 and TRBJ1-5, reads DVKVTQSSRYLVKRTGEKVFLECVQDMDHENMFWYRQDPGLGLRLIYFSYDVKMKEKGDIPEGYSVSREKKERFSLILESASTNQTSMYLCASSLGRRNQPQHFGDGTRLSIL.

The rearrangement links TRBV6-1 to TRBJ1-6, with a tentative D call TRBD1 (5 bases). Trimming shortened V by 4 bases and J by 7 bases, and 17 bases separated the two germline ends. This CDR3 region has 16 residues. Germline V lookup: CDR1 MNHNS, CDR2 SASEGT. CDR3 bases: TGTGCCAGCAGTGTACGCCCGGGACGCCTGAATTCACCCCTCCACTTT. It is translated as CASSVRPGRLNSPLHF.

This sequence joins TRBV7-9 and TRBJ2-5; no firm D call. Trimming took off 5 bases at V and 4 bases at J, with 11 bases between the two ends. The CDR3 extends over 13 amino acids. CDR1 is SEHNR, CDR2 FQNEAQ, per germline (reference sequence). DNA for the CDR3: TGTGCCAGCAGCCCTTCGGCTGTAGAGACCCAGTACTTC. Protein: CASSPSAVETQYF.

The V gene is TRBV6-1, the J gene TRBJ2-3; the D gene is possibly TRBD2 (6 bases). This CDR3 is built from 15 residues. Trimming took off 5 bases at V and 0 bases at J, with 12 bases between the two ends. CDR1 and CDR2 from the germline V gene are MNHNS and SASEGT. The DNA for the CDR3 is TGTGCCAGCAGTAAAGAGGGACTTAGCACAGATACGCAGTATTTT. Protein: CASSKEGLSTDTQYF.

J is TRBJ2-7 and V is TRBV6-1; D remains unclear. V was shortened by 7 bases and J by 6 bases, with 16 bases between the two germline ends. The CDR3 runs 13 residues. Germline CDR1 and CDR2: MNHNS and SASEGT. CDR3 in amino acids: CASTGKHLGEQYF. CDR3 coding DNA: TGTGCCAGCACAGGCAAGCATTTGGGCGAGCAGTACTTC.

The V call is TRBV19, the J call TRBJ2-1; 8 bases are a match to TRBD2. Germline V lookup: CDR1 LNHDA, CDR2 SQIVND (reference sequence). The CDR3 spans 13 residues. With V trimmed by 8 bases and J by 7 bases, 7 bases remained unmatched. CDR3 nucleotides: TGTGCCAGTTCTAGTACGGGGGGGAATGAGCAGTTCTTC. The encoded protein is CASSSTGGNEQFF.

This rearrangement joins TRBV11-2 to TRBJ2-4, with no clear D. From germline, CDR1 is SGHAT and CDR2 FQNNGV. Trimming took 4 bases from V and 1 from J, leaving 8 bases between them. The CDR3 runs 14 residues. This CDR3 is CASSSMRAKNIQYF. CDR3 nucleotide sequence: TGTGCCAGCAGCTCGATGAGGGCCAAAAACATTCAGTACTTC.

This CDR3 is CASSLGAGVGEKLFF. The CDR3 coding sequence is TGTGCCAGCAGCTTAGGCGCGGGGGTCGGCGAAAAACTGTTTTTT. The V gene is TRBV7-9, the J gene TRBJ1-4, with TRBD1 as a possible D gene (5 bases). The germline CDR1 and CDR2 sequences are SEHNR and FQNEAQ (reference sequence). Trimming cost V 1 base and J 8 bases, with 14 bases left between them. The CDR3 totals 15 residues.

This clone was found once. The rearrangement joins TRBV28 to TRBJ2-7, with D perhaps matching TRBD2 (5 bases). Per the germline V gene, CDR1 is MDHEN and CDR2 is SYDVKM. The CDR3 loop spans 12 amino acids. V was trimmed by 3 bases and J by 2 bases, leaving 5 bases between them. CDR3 in DNA: TGTGCCAGCAGTTTCGGGGCCTACGAGCAGTACTTC. Its protein product is CASSFGAYEQYF.